The rows below give T cell receptor beta chains drawn from one sample of a study of blood T cell repertoires in COVID-19. Measured with immunoSEQ multiplex PCR; TCRdb has only the in-frame clones, and not every one. The data show about 150,000 clones, 80% to 90% seen once. The sample consisted of peripheral blood. The receptors were sampled from a woman aged 70 to 79 with acute or convalescent COVID-19. Both conserved end residues are part of each CDR3. Fields, in order: CDR3 protein, CDR3 DNA, V gene, D gene, J gene, clone size. The D gene is left open where the match is weak. Clone size is stated in some rows and not others, as once, few, many or a class when expanded.

cdr3_aa: CASSQDGRLGEAFF
cdr3_nt: TGCGCCAGCAGCCAAGATGGGAGACTGGGTGAAGCTTTCTTT
v_call: TRBV4-1
d_call: -
j_call: TRBJ1-1
clone_size: few

cdr3_aa: CASSLVFRGQNRSTDTQYF
cdr3_nt: TGTGCCAGCAGCTTAGTTTTTAGGGGCCAGAACCGGAGCACAGATACGCAGTATTTT
v_call: TRBV7-9
d_call: -
j_call: TRBJ2-3
clone_size: -

cdr3_aa: CASSSAGREQFF
cdr3_nt: TGTGCCAGCAGCTCCGCGGGTCGGGAGCAGTTCTTC
v_call: TRBV5-4
d_call: -
j_call: TRBJ2-1
clone_size: -

cdr3_aa: CAISQRAADTQYF
cdr3_nt: TGTGCCATCTCCCAGCGGGCCGCAGATACGCAGTATTTT
v_call: TRBV10-3
d_call: -
j_call: TRBJ2-3
clone_size: -

cdr3_aa: CASSPLPGQGLEKLFF
cdr3_nt: TGTGCCAGCTCACCTCTACCGGGACAGGGGTTAGAAAAACTGTTTTTT
v_call: TRBV18
d_call: TRBD1
j_call: TRBJ1-4
clone_size: -

cdr3_aa: CAWSSGQPSSYEQYF
cdr3_nt: TGTGCCTGGAGCTCGGGACAGCCCAGCTCCTACGAGCAGTACTTC
v_call: TRBV30
d_call: TRBD1
j_call: TRBJ2-7
clone_size: -

cdr3_aa: CASLAGGTGGEKLFF
cdr3_nt: TGTGCCAGCCTAGCAGGGGGGACAGGAGGGGAAAAACTGTTTTTT
v_call: TRBV6-5
d_call: TRBD1
j_call: TRBJ1-4
clone_size: -

cdr3_aa: CASSQGISGNEKLFF
cdr3_nt: TGCGCCAGCAGCCAAGGGATTTCGGGGAATGAAAAACTGTTTTTT
v_call: TRBV4-3
d_call: -
j_call: TRBJ1-4
clone_size: -

cdr3_aa: CASSPPRQGGYGYTF
cdr3_nt: TGTGCCAGCAGTCCCCCGCGTCAAGGAGGCTATGGCTACACCTTC
v_call: TRBV28
d_call: -
j_call: TRBJ1-2
clone_size: -

cdr3_aa: CASSGGSYNEQFF
cdr3_nt: TGCGCCAGCAGCGGGGGGTCCTACAATGAGCAGTTCTTC
v_call: TRBV5-1
d_call: -
j_call: TRBJ2-1
clone_size: -

cdr3_aa: CASRGQGAIGGELFF
cdr3_nt: TGTGCCAGCAGAGGACAGGGGGCGATAGGAGGGGAGCTGTTTTTT
v_call: TRBV2
d_call: TRBD1
j_call: TRBJ2-2
clone_size: -

cdr3_aa: CASSQGGTLAGGQETQYF
cdr3_nt: TGTGCCAGCAGCCAGGGAGGGACCCTAGCGGGGGGCCAAGAGACCCAGTACTTC
v_call: TRBV4-2
d_call: TRBD2
j_call: TRBJ2-5
clone_size: -

cdr3_aa: CASSQGDRTTFYGYTF
cdr3_nt: TGTGCCAGCAGCCAGGGGGACAGAACTACATTCTATGGCTACACCTTC
v_call: TRBV14
d_call: TRBD1
j_call: TRBJ1-2
clone_size: -

cdr3_aa: CASSQPRGQGGRAGANVLTF
cdr3_nt: TGTGCCAGCAGCCAACCGCGAGGACAGGGAGGAAGGGCTGGGGCCAACGTCCTGACTTTC
v_call: TRBV3-1/TRBV3-2
d_call: TRBD1
j_call: TRBJ2-6
clone_size: -

cdr3_aa: CASSEWGGADYGYTF
cdr3_nt: TGCGCCAGCAGTGAATGGGGGGGCGCGGACTATGGCTACACCTTC
v_call: TRBV10-2
d_call: -
j_call: TRBJ1-2
clone_size: -

cdr3_aa: CASRRGPRNEKLFF
cdr3_nt: TGTGCCAGCAGACGCGGGCCTCGTAATGAAAAACTGTTTTTT
v_call: TRBV28
d_call: -
j_call: TRBJ1-4
clone_size: few

cdr3_aa: CASSPDRVDTQYF
cdr3_nt: TGTGCCAGCAGTCCCGACAGGGTCGATACGCAGTATTTT
v_call: TRBV28
d_call: TRBD1
j_call: TRBJ2-3
clone_size: -

cdr3_aa: CASSQGQGQETQYF
cdr3_nt: TGTGCCAGCAGCCAAGGCCAGGGGCAAGAGACCCAGTACTTC
v_call: TRBV14
d_call: -
j_call: TRBJ2-5
clone_size: -

cdr3_aa: CASSQGQGAFIGTQYF
cdr3_nt: TGTGCCAGCAGTCAGGGACAGGGGGCGTTTATAGGTACGCAGTATTTT
v_call: TRBV27
d_call: TRBD1
j_call: TRBJ2-3
clone_size: once

cdr3_aa: CASSNAYEAFF
cdr3_nt: TGTGCCAGCAGCAATGCCTACGAAGCTTTCTTT
v_call: TRBV7-9
d_call: -
j_call: TRBJ1-1
clone_size: -

cdr3_aa: CASSFSRQLLHYGYTF
cdr3_nt: TGTGCCAGCAGCTTCAGCCGACAGCTTCTCCACTATGGCTACACCTTC
v_call: TRBV13
d_call: -
j_call: TRBJ1-2
clone_size: -

cdr3_aa: CATSRDWTNSYNEQFF
cdr3_nt: TGTGCCACCAGCAGAGATTGGACTAACTCCTACAATGAGCAGTTCTTC
v_call: TRBV15
d_call: -
j_call: TRBJ2-1
clone_size: -

cdr3_aa: CASSSLTGTGNQPQHF
cdr3_nt: TGTGCCAGCAGTTCCTTGACCGGGACAGGGAATCAGCCCCAGCATTTT
v_call: TRBV6-2/TRBV6-3
d_call: TRBD1
j_call: TRBJ1-5
clone_size: -

cdr3_aa: CASSYFRQASTDTQYF
cdr3_nt: TGTGCCAGCAGCTACTTCCGGCAGGCCTCCACAGATACGCAGTATTTT
v_call: TRBV13
d_call: -
j_call: TRBJ2-3
clone_size: -

cdr3_aa: CASSQDRGGILETQYF
cdr3_nt: TGTGCCAGCAGCCAAGACCGGGGGGGCATCTTGGAGACCCAGTACTTC
v_call: TRBV4-2
d_call: TRBD2
j_call: TRBJ2-5
clone_size: -

cdr3_aa: CATSDNNEQFF
cdr3_nt: TGTGCCACCAGTGACAACAATGAGCAGTTCTTC
v_call: TRBV24-1
d_call: -
j_call: TRBJ2-1
clone_size: -

cdr3_aa: CASSLGGVYTQYF
cdr3_nt: TGTGCCAGCAGTTTAGGCGGAGTGTATACGCAGTATTTT
v_call: TRBV12-3/TRBV12-4
d_call: -
j_call: TRBJ2-3
clone_size: -

cdr3_aa: CASNKGADTEQFGKLFF
cdr3_nt: TGCGCCAGCAATAAAGGGGCAGATACCGAGCAATTTGGAAAACTGTTTTTT
v_call: TRBV4-1
d_call: -
j_call: TRBJ1-4
clone_size: -

cdr3_aa: CASRPGGVNEQFF
cdr3_nt: TGTGCCAGCCGCCCGGGGGGGGTCAATGAGCAGTTCTTC
v_call: TRBV7-9
d_call: TRBD2
j_call: TRBJ2-1
clone_size: -

cdr3_aa: CASSYPERDRSNTQYF
cdr3_nt: TGTGCCAGCAGTTACCCCGAACGGGACAGGTCGAATACGCAGTATTTT
v_call: TRBV6-5
d_call: TRBD1
j_call: TRBJ2-3
clone_size: -

cdr3_aa: CASSLGGTDTQYF
cdr3_nt: TGTGCCAGCAGCCTCGGAGGTACAGATACGCAGTATTTT
v_call: TRBV3-1/TRBV3-2
d_call: -
j_call: TRBJ2-3
clone_size: -

cdr3_aa: CASSPYPGQGTSPLHF
cdr3_nt: TGTGCCAGCAGCCCCTATCCGGGACAGGGTACTTCACCCCTCCACTTT
v_call: TRBV7-2
d_call: TRBD1
j_call: TRBJ1-6
clone_size: -

cdr3_aa: CASSPYNGGYTF
cdr3_nt: TGTGCCAGCAGCCCCTATAATGGTGGCTACACCTTC
v_call: TRBV7-8
d_call: -
j_call: TRBJ1-2
clone_size: once

cdr3_aa: CASIGPSPADTQYF
cdr3_nt: TGTGCCAGCATTGGGCCTTCACCGGCAGATACGCAGTATTTT
v_call: TRBV2
d_call: -
j_call: TRBJ2-3
clone_size: -

cdr3_aa: CASSPTGGLDNSPLHF
cdr3_nt: TGTGCCAGTAGCCCGACAGGGGGCCTAGATAATTCACCCCTCCACTTT
v_call: TRBV19
d_call: TRBD1
j_call: TRBJ1-6
clone_size: -

cdr3_aa: CASSPELYNEQFF
cdr3_nt: TGTGCCAGCTCACCAGAACTCTACAATGAGCAGTTCTTC
v_call: TRBV18
d_call: -
j_call: TRBJ2-1
clone_size: -

cdr3_aa: CASSSGVTNTGELFF
cdr3_nt: TGTGCCAGCAGTTCAGGCGTAACGAACACCGGGGAGCTGTTTTTT
v_call: TRBV6-5
d_call: -
j_call: TRBJ2-2
clone_size: -

cdr3_aa: CAWSLTSGARETQYF
cdr3_nt: TGTGCCTGGAGTTTGACTAGCGGGGCAAGAGAGACCCAGTACTTC
v_call: TRBV30
d_call: TRBD2
j_call: TRBJ2-5
clone_size: -

cdr3_aa: CASSVGIPGTSGGAGELFF
cdr3_nt: TGTGCCAGCAGCGTTGGAATTCCCGGGACTAGCGGGGGGGCCGGGGAGCTGTTTTTT
v_call: TRBV9
d_call: TRBD2
j_call: TRBJ2-2
clone_size: -

cdr3_aa: CSVETGGEAGYTF
cdr3_nt: TGCAGCGTTGAGACAGGGGGCGAAGCTGGCTACACCTTC
v_call: TRBV29-1
d_call: TRBD1
j_call: TRBJ1-2
clone_size: few

cdr3_aa: CASSMRQSYNSPLHF
cdr3_nt: TGTGCCAGTAGTATGCGACAGTCCTATAATTCACCCCTCCACTTT
v_call: TRBV19
d_call: -
j_call: TRBJ1-6
clone_size: -

cdr3_aa: CATSDPTGTGGEQFF
cdr3_nt: TGTGCCACCAGTGACCCGACAGGCACGGGGGGTGAGCAGTTCTTC
v_call: TRBV24-1
d_call: -
j_call: TRBJ2-1
clone_size: -